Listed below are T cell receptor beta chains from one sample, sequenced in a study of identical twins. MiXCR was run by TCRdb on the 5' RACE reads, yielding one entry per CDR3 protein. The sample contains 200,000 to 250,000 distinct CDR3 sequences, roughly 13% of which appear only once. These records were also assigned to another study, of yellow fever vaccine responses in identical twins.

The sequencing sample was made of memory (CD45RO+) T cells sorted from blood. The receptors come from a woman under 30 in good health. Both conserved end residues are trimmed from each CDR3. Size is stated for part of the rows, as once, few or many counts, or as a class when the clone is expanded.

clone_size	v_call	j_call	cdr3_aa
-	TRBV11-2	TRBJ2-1	ASTAAGPSYNEQF
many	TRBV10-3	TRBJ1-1	AISGYGTEAF
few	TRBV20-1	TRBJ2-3	SASPGWQGIRDTQY
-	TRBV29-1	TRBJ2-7	SVAQGRDHTYEQY
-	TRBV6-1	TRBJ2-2	ASSDGQYTGELF
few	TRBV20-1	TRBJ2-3	SAPAGPNTDTQY
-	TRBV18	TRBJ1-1	ASSHRTGDQGTEAF
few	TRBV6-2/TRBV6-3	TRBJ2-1	ASQDRNEQF
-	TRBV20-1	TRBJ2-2	SARSGTGELF
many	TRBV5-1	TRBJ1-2	ASSPGTGGTYGYT
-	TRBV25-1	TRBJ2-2	ASSESPQVGPGELF
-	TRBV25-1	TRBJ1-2	ASSTHDRVYGYT
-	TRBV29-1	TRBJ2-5	SVGSGLVGTQY
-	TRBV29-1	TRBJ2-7	SVGKFSGSSYEQY